Each of the 2 T cell receptor beta chains below was sequenced from the same sample in a study of PD-1 blockade in classical Hodgkin lymphoma. Every patient had relapsed following autologous stem cell transplantation, and cohorts differed in brentuximab vedotin exposure. The data were produced by immunoSEQ multiplex PCR, yet TCRdb's version contains in-frame clones alone and is incomplete. The sample gives more than 20,000 clones, around 86% of which show up once; just under 2.5% is in the top ten. The input for sequencing was peripheral blood mononuclear cells (PBMCs), taken at baseline. The source is a human donor with classical Hodgkin lymphoma.

The chain recombines TRBV4-2 with TRBJ2-4, with TRBD2 matching 13 bases. The germline V gene encodes CDR1 LGHNA and CDR2 YNFKEQ. The CDR3 is made up of 21 amino acids. V lost 0 bases, J lost 0 bases, and 11 bases stayed unmatched. In nucleotides, the CDR3 is TGTGCCAGCAGCCAAGATCGCTCGACTAGCGGGGGGTTCCTAGCCAAAAACATTCAGTACTTC. Translating it yields CASSQDRSTSGGFLAKNIQYF.

V usage is TRBV5-1 and J usage is TRBJ1-4; the match to TRBD1 covers 11 bases. The CDR3 sequence is 17 residues long. Germline trimming cut 4 bases from V and 2 bases from J; bases unmatched to any gene: 7. CDR1 SGHRS and CDR2 YFSETQ come from the germline V gene. The CDR3, as DNA: TGCGCCAGCAGCCCAGGACAGGGGGCTGGGACTAATGAAAAACTGTTTTTT. Amino acid sequence: CASSPGQGAGTNEKLFF.